This TCR beta chain was observed in a study of long-term antiretroviral therapy in people with HIV. Across the study: Sampling started about a decade before the 2015 immediate-ART recommendation.

Researchers report immunoSEQ v3.0 was run at survey level. Sequenced by immunoSEQ multiplex PCR; TCRdb stores in-frame clones only, minus some. Of about 44,000 clones listed, 90% to 95% were seen once; the top ten hold around 2.7%. Worth noting for this clone: No antigen is known for it.

Points from the study as a whole: Clones expanded before ART dominated the repertoire at all time points. Investigators report no available data on ART adherence, viral resistance or therapy changes.

The sequence was obtained from a woman aged 50 to 60 with HIV. This sample comprised unsorted PBMCs, obtained 3.7 years after starting antiretroviral therapy.

The DNA for the CDR3 is TGTGCCTGGAGTGTACAGGGGACCGGGGAGCTGTTTTTT. This translates into CAWSVQGTGELFF. The V gene is TRBV30, the J gene TRBJ2-2; 7 bases align to TRBD1. CDR3 length equals 13 residues. Looked up from germline, CDR1 is GTSNPN and CDR2 is SVGIG (reference sequence). Trimming cost V 0 bases and J 5 bases; bases outside gene matches: 0.